This T cell receptor (beta chain) was recorded in a study of beta chain features in type 1 diabetes. Study-wide points: Whether HLA type affects TCRB rearrangement stayed undetermined in the present work.

Averaging about 0.12 L, one heparinised blood draw came from each individual donor. It was via CD45RO/CCR7/CD25/CD127/CD95/CD27 that CD4+ naive, central memory, regulatory and stem cell-like memory cells were sorted. Trimming left V 2 bases short and J 3 bases short, with 10 bases between. The germline CDR1 and CDR2 sequences are SQVTM and ANQGSEA. The CDR3 has 13 amino acids. cDNA synthesis used the whole RNA isolate, giving expressed TCRB sequences. Naive, central memory and regulatory T cell samples came to a mean of approximately 3.3 million reads. Assay: immunoSEQ multiplex PCR; the TCRdb copy retains only in-frame clones and omits some. The sample contains fewer than 200,000 clones, around 8.5% of which appear only once. This clone was counted between two and nine times. Its antigen remains unknown.

This chain joins TRBV29-1 and TRBJ2-5, with D perhaps TRBD1 (6 bases). The sequenced material came from central memory CD4+ T cells from blood. The TCR was taken from a young man in good health. The CDR3 reads CSVEQTGKETQYF. DNA of the CDR3: TGCAGCGTTGAACAGACAGGAAAAGAGACCCAGTACTTC.